This T cell receptor beta chain was documented in a study of CD8+ T cells in alopecia areata. For the study at large: Percentage of affected scalp area was the basis on which treated patients' severity was scored. Findings and caveats of the study: Administration of tofacitinib significantly diminished scalp clonality and expanded CD8+ clones within the top 100. Clonality was higher in lesional than normal scalp, especially in alopecia totalis/universalis.

The treatment is: oral pan-JAK inhibitor, 5-10 mg twice daily. V lost 7 bases and J lost 6; bases outside the gene matches: 7. This CDR3 is built from 13 residues. In germline, CDR1 is MGHDK, CDR2 SYGVNS. Notes on this clone: What it binds is not known.

Extraction and reverse transcription of RNA yielded cDNA as the sequencing template. The method was immunoSEQ multiplex PCR; TCRdb's version includes in-frame clones alone and lacks a portion of them. The table includes 90,000 to 150,000 clones, about half detected once. This chain uses TRBV25-1 with TRBJ1-1; TRBD1 agrees at 8 bases. The sample consisted of CD4+ T cells sorted from blood, taken at week 4, from a patient treated with tofacitinib. The sequence came from a human donor with alopecia areata. The CDR3 reads CASKLTGAPEAFF. The CDR3 DNA reads as TGTGCCAGCAAACTGACAGGGGCCCCTGAAGCTTTCTTT.